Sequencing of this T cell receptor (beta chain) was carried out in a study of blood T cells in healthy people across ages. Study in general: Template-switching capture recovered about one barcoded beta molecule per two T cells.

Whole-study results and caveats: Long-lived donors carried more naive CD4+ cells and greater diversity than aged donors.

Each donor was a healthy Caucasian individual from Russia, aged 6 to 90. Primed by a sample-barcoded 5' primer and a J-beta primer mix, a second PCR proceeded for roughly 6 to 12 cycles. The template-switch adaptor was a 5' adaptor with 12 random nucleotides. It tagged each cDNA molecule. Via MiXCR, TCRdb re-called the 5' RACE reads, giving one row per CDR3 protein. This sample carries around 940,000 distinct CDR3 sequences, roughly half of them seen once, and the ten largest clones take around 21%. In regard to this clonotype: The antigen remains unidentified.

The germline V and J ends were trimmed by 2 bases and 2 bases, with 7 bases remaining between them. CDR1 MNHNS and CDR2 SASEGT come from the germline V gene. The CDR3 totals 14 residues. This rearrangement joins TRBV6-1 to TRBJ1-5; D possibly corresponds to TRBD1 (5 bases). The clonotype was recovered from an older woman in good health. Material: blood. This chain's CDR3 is CASSEQQGNQPQHF. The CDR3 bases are TGTGCCAGCAGTGAACAACAGGGCAATCAGCCCCAGCATTTT.